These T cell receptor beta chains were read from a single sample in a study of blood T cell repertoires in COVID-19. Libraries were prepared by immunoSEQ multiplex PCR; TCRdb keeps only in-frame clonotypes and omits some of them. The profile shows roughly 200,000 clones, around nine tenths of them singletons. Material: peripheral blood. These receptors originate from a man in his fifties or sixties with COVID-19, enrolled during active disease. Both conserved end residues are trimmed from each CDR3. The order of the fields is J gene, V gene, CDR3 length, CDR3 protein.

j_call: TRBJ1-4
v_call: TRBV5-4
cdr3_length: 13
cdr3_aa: ASSLEGQGLEKLF

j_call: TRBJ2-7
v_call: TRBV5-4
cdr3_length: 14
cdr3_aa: ASSPGGGGDRYEQY

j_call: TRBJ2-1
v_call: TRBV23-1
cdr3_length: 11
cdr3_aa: ASSPDTYNEQF

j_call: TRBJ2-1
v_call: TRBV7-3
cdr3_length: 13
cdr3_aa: ASSFGQGAYNEQF

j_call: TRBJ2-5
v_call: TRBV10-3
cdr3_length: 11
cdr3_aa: AISPGHMETQY

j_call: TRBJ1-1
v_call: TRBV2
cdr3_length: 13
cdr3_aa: ASSVTGTGDTEAF

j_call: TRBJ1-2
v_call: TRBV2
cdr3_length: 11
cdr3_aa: ASSFSRDTPYT

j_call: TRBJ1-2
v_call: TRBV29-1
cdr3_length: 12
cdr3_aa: SVGDPEGLVGYT

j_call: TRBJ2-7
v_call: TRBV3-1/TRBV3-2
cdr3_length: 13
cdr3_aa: ASSQEGAESYEQY

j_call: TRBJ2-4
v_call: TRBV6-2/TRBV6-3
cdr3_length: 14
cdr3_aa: ASSPWTGEAKNIQY

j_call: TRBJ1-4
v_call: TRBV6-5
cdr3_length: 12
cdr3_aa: ASSYNQLGEKLF

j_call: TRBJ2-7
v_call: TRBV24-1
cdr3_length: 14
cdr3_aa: ATSDSSGTGSHEQY

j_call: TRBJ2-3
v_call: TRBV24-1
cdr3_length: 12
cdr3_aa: ATSEGPGPDTQY

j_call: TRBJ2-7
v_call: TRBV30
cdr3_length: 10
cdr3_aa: AWDRTSYEQY

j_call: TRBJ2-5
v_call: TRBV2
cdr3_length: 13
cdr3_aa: ASSESLAGGETQY

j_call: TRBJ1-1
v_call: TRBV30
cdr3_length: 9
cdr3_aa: AWRGHVEAF

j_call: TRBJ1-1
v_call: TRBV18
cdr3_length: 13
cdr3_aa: ASSPQGGQETEAF

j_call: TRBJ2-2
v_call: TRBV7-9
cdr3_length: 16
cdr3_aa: ASSPSTSGRLHTGELF

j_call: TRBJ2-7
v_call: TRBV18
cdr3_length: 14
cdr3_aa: ASSTRQGGGTYEQY

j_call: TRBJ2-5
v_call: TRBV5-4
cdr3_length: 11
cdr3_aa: ASSLWAGETQY

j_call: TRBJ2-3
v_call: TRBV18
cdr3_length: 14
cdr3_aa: ASSPSEGALTDTQY

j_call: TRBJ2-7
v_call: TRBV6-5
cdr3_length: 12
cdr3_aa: ASKKQGFIYEQY

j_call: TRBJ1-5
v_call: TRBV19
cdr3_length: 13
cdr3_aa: ASTDRGRSDQPQH

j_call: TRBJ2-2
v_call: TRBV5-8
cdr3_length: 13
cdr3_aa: ASSLAGGYTGELF

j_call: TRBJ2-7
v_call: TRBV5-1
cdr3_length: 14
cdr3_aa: ASSSNVGQGVYEQY

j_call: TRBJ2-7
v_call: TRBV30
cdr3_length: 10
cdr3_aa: AWSSGVHEQY

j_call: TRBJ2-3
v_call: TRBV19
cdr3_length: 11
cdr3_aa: ASSRGGVDTQY

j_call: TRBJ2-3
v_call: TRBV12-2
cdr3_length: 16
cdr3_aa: ASRLGCELEVWTDTQY